One sample yielded the 18 T cell receptor beta chains listed below, sequenced in a study of CD4 T cells in relation to SARS-CoV-2 and coronaviruses. Their antigens are not known. Assay: immunoSEQ multiplex PCR; the TCRdb copy retains only in-frame clones and omits some. The table lists about 38,000 clones, more than 60% of them singletons. The specimen was memory CD4+ T cells from PBMCs, cultured in vitro. These receptor sequences come from an adult with COVID-19.

The V gene is TRBV5-1, the J gene TRBJ2-1; 13 bases align to TRBD2. V shed 3 bases, J shed 9 bases, and the junction held 12 bases outside the gene matches. CDR1 is SGHRS and CDR2 is YFSETQ in the germline V gene. The CDR3 spans 17 residues. The CDR3 loop is CASSSTTGLAGVAEQFF. CDR3 coding DNA: TGCGCCAGCAGCTCTACGACCGGACTAGCGGGAGTAGCTGAGCAGTTCTTC.

This chain uses TRBV11-2 with TRBJ1-1; 8 positions match TRBD1. CDR1 SGHAT and CDR2 FQNNGV come from the germline V gene. This CDR3 contains 15 residues. V trimming: 4 bases; J trimming: 3 bases; junction bases outside the gene matches: 7. The CDR3 DNA follows: TGTGCCAGCAGCTACCAGGGGGCCCGGGACACTGAAGCTTTCTTT. Its protein product is CASSYQGARDTEAFF.

V usage is TRBV5-4 and J usage is TRBJ1-3; no definite D call. The germline V gene encodes CDR1 SGHNT and CDR2 YYREEE (reference sequence). This CDR3 is 13 amino acids long. V gave up 0 bases and J gave up 5 bases, with 6 bases separating them. CDR3 residues: CASSLGSRNTIYF. The CDR3, as DNA: TGTGCCAGCAGCTTGGGTTCCAGAAACACCATATATTTT. The complete variable domain, with remaining parts taken from reference TRBV5-4 and TRBJ1-3, reads ETGVTQSPTHLIKTRGQQVTLRCSSQSGHNTVSWYQQALGQGPQFIFQYYREEENGRGNFPPRFSGLQFPNYSSELNVNALELDDSALYLCASSLGSRNTIYFGEGSWLTVV.

This sequence joins TRBV19 and TRBJ1-2; tentatively, D is TRBD1 (5 bases). CDR3 length: 14 residues. V was trimmed by 3 bases and J by 0 bases, leaving 8 bases between them. From germline, CDR1 is LNHDA and CDR2 SQIVND (reference sequence). In DNA, the CDR3 is TGTGCCAGTAGTATGGGGCCTACTAACTATGGCTACACCTTC. Translated, it gives CASSMGPTNYGYTF.

V usage is TRBV5-1 and J usage is TRBJ1-2; possible D gene TRBD1, 5 bases. The V gene lost 1 base and the J gene lost 1 base, with 14 bases spanning the gap. The CDR3 is 16 residues long. Germline V lookup: CDR1 SGHRS, CDR2 YFSETQ. The CDR3 nucleotides are TGCGCCAGCAGCTTGACCGGAGGGGCGCATAACTATGGCTACACCTTC. The encoded protein is CASSLTGGAHNYGYTF.

The gene calls are TRBV5-6 and TRBJ1-1; D is undetermined. The CDR3 is 13 residues long. Germline V gene data show CDR1 as SGHDT and CDR2 as YYEEEE. V was clipped by 5 bases and J by 9 bases, with 17 bases between them. CDR3 residues: CASSLGLAGQAFF. DNA of the CDR3: TGTGCCAGCAGTCTTGGGCTGGCAGGACAAGCTTTCTTT. Filled out from reference TRBV5-6 and TRBJ1-1, the complete variable domain reads DAGVTQSPTHLIKTRGQQVTLRCSPKSGHDTVSWYQQALGQGPQFIFQYYEEEERQRGNFPDRFSGHQFPNYSSELNVNALLLGDSALYLCASSLGLAGQAFFGQGTRLTVV.

V is TRBV19 and J is TRBJ2-1, with unresolved D. Germline assignment: CDR1 LNHDA and CDR2 SQIVND (reference sequence). The CDR3 consists of 13 residues. V lost 6 bases to trimming and J lost 9 bases, with 15 bases between them. The CDR3 bases are TGTGCCAGTAGCACGTACTCGGTCAGTGAGCAGTTCTTC. Its translation: CASSTYSVSEQFF. The variable domain in full, with the rest retrieved from reference TRBV19 and TRBJ2-1, is DGGITQSPKYLFRKEGQNVTLSCEQNLNHDAMYWYRQDPGQGLRLIYYSQIVNDFQKGDIAEGYSVSREKKESFPLTVTSAQKNPTAFYLCASSTYSVSEQFFGPGTRLTVL.

Only one count was recorded for this clone. The rearrangement links TRBV24-1 to TRBJ2-1; D gene ambiguous. The ends were cut back, 2 bases at V and 3 bases at J, with 13 bases in the middle. Looked up from germline, CDR1 is KGHDR and CDR2 is SFDVKD. The CDR3 consists of 16 residues. The CDR3 region is CATSDSSAAYYNEQFF. The CDR3 coding sequence is TGTGCCACCAGTGATTCCTCCGCAGCCTACTACAATGAGCAGTTCTTC.

This chain connects TRBV7-2 to TRBJ1-2; D remains ambiguous. The CDR3 extends over 13 amino acids. The germline V and J ends were trimmed by 5 bases and 0 bases, with 7 bases remaining between them. Per germline, CDR1 SGHTA and CDR2 FQGNSA. The CDR3: CASSKSANYGYTF. CDR3 coding DNA: TGTGCCAGCAGCAAGAGTGCTAACTATGGCTACACCTTC.

This rearrangement joins TRBV29-1 to TRBJ2-1, with 9 bases fitting TRBD2. Germline loops: CDR1 SQVTM, CDR2 ANQGSEA. This CDR3 is 14 amino acids long. After removal of 5 bases from V and 3 bases from J, the junction contained 5 bases not matched to a gene. The CDR3 coding sequence is TGCAGCGTTATGGCTAGCGGGATCTACAATGAGCAGTTCTTC. Amino acids: CSVMASGIYNEQFF.

This chain links TRBV3-1 (or the pseudogene TRBV3-2) with TRBJ2-7; D unresolved. The germline gives CDR1 LGHDT, CDR2 YNNKEL (reference sequence). V was clipped by 7 bases and J by 7 bases, with 17 bases between them. The CDR3 sequence is 13 residues long. CDR3 DNA: TGTGCCAGCAAATCATCTGGGGTTCCGGAGCAGTACTTC. Translation: CASKSSGVPEQYF.

In its sample, this clone was seen once. Other nucleotide sequences from this sample produce the same CDR3. The chain recombines TRBV6-5 with TRBJ2-4; possibly TRBD1 for D (5 bases). Germline CDR1 is MNHEY and CDR2 is SVGAGI. Trimming took 6 bases from V and 10 from J, leaving 19 bases between them. This CDR3 region has 14 residues. CDR3 amino acids: CASRDSRSTDIQYF. CDR3 nucleotides: TGTGCCAGCAGAGACAGCAGATCCACGGATATTCAGTACTTC.

Only one count was recorded for this clone. This chain's CDR3 is CASSYSSPSSYNEQFF. Here the CDR3 DNA reads TGTGCCAGCAGTTACTCGAGCCCAAGTTCATACAATGAGCAGTTCTTC. The chain uses TRBV6-5 and TRBJ2-1; D gene unclear. CDR3 length: 16 amino acids. Trimming pared 0 bases from V and 4 bases from J, leaving 13 bases between. The germline gives CDR1 MNHEY, CDR2 SVGAGI.

V usage is TRBV27 and J usage is TRBJ2-7, with 8 bases identical to TRBD2. This CDR3 is built from 15 residues. Germline loops: CDR1 MNHEY, CDR2 SMNVEV (reference sequence). The V gene end was trimmed by 3 bases and the J gene end by 3 bases; junction bases not matched to a gene: 7. CDR3 DNA sequence: TGTGCCAGCAGTTTCCAGCGGGAGTCCCACTACGAGCAGTACTTC. The encoded protein is CASSFQRESHYEQYF.

The V call is TRBV6-5, the J call TRBJ2-1, with 8 bases identical to TRBD2. The CDR3 sequence is 14 residues long. Germline V gene data show CDR1 as MNHEY and CDR2 as SVGAGI. J was trimmed by 7 bases and V by 6 bases; bases with no gene match: 8. CDR3 region: CASRKRESRNEQFF. CDR3 sequence (DNA): TGTGCCAGCAGGAAGCGGGAGAGCCGGAATGAGCAGTTCTTC.

The rearrangement uses TRBV30 and TRBJ2-1, with 12 nucleotides matching TRBD2. The CDR3 is 15 residues long. V gave up 4 bases and J gave up 1 base; unmatched junction bases: 2. The germline CDR1 and CDR2 sequences are GTSNPN and SVGIG (reference sequence). CDR3 region: CAWNGLAGSYNEQFF. The CDR3 nucleotides read TGTGCCTGGAACGGACTAGCGGGATCCTACAATGAGCAGTTCTTC.

This clone was detected only a few times. V is TRBV7-9 and J is TRBJ2-3, with a weak D call TRBD1 (5 bases). There are 16 residues in the CDR3. Germline assignment: CDR1 SEHNR and CDR2 FQNEAQ (reference sequence). V was cut by 2 bases and J by 3 bases, with 15 bases left in between. CDR3 sequence: CASSLFDRRITDTQYF. In nucleotides, the CDR3 is TGTGCCAGCAGCTTATTTGACAGACGAATAACAGATACGCAGTATTTT.

This chain links TRBV3-1 (or the pseudogene TRBV3-2) with TRBJ2-7; tentative D call: TRBD2 (5 bases). V was trimmed by 6 bases and J by 9 bases, leaving 18 bases between them. Germline V gives CDR1 LGHDT, CDR2 YNNKEL (reference sequence). This CDR3 is 13 amino acids long. The CDR3 is CASSAGVDLGQYF. The CDR3 coding sequence is TGTGCCAGCAGTGCCGGGGTGGATCTTGGGCAGTACTTC.